The clone carrying this TCR beta chain was observed a handful of times. From blood CD8+ and CD4+ T cells, TCR beta sequences were generated. As judged by recently defined diagnostic criteria, patients with Susac syndrome had definite or probable disease. The source of the sample is a study of CD8 T cells in Susac syndrome. The CDR3 runs 12 residues. V was trimmed by 6 bases and J by 6 bases, leaving 10 bases between them. Germline values: CDR1 MNHEY, CDR2 SMNVEV (reference sequence). RNA was extracted with the RNeasy kit, and a quantity of roughly 0.5 to 1 ug was reverse transcribed using random hexamers. TCRdb redid the calling of the immunoSEQ multiplex PCR reads with MiXCR, one entry per CDR3 protein. The table shows about 110,000 distinct CDR3 sequences, with around 94% occurring only once.

The TCR comes from a human donor with Susac syndrome. The genes are TRBV27 and TRBJ2-3; TRBD1 or TRBD2 may be the D gene (5 bases each). Source material: CD8+ T cells from PBMCs. CDR3 sequence reads: CASSPGADTQYF. The DNA for the CDR3 is TGTGCCAGCAGCCCCGGGGCGGATACGCAGTATTTT.